The 9 T cell receptor beta chains listed next were all sequenced from one sample in a study of technical replicates of blood from several donors. Sequencing used immunoSEQ multiplex PCR; TCRdb keeps in-frame clones, though not all of them. Of about 60,000 clones listed, around 86% are singletons. Sequenced input: PBMCs. The receptors were gathered from a human donor in good health. Some clones in this sample may be carry-over from other donors' samples.

The rearrangement links TRBV5-1 to TRBJ1-1, with 7 bases aligning to TRBD1. CDR3 size: 14 residues. J gave up 6 bases and V 4 bases, and 9 bases lay outside the gene matches. Germline lookup yields CDR1 SGHRS and CDR2 YFSETQ. CDR3 nucleotide sequence: TGCGCCAGCAGCGACGAAGGCAGGGGGTCTGAAGCTTTCTTT. Amino acids: CASSDEGRGSEAFF. The whole variable domain, remainder taken from reference TRBV5-1 and TRBJ1-1, is KAGVTQTPRYLIKTRGQQVTLSCSPISGHRSVSWYQQTPGQGLQFLFEYFSETQRNKGNFPGRFSGRQFSNSRSEMNVSTLELGDSALYLCASSDEGRGSEAFFGQGTRLTVV.

The CDR3 DNA reads TGCGCCAGCAGCGGGGGACAGGGTCCCTACGAGCAGTACTTC. Its protein product is CASSGGQGPYEQYF. This chain connects TRBV5-1 to TRBJ2-7, with 9 bases lining up with TRBD1. The CDR3 has 14 residues. J gave up 2 bases and V 4 bases, and 4 bases lay outside the gene matches. The germline CDR1 and CDR2 sequences are SGHRS and YFSETQ.

V gene TRBV7-9 combines with J gene TRBJ2-1, with 14 bases identical to TRBD2. The length of the CDR3 is 19 residues. Germline V gene data show CDR1 as SEHNR and CDR2 as FQNEAQ (reference sequence). V lost 4 bases and J lost 3; bases outside the gene matches: 11. The CDR3 is CASSSRLAGGPAVYNEQFF. The CDR3 bases are TGTGCCAGCAGCTCCCGACTAGCGGGAGGGCCAGCTGTCTACAATGAGCAGTTCTTC.

This clone came up once. The chain carries TRBV11-2 and TRBJ2-3; 9 bases align to TRBD2. The CDR3 has 16 amino acids. Trimming cost V 0 bases and J 3 bases; bases outside gene matches: 4. Germline lookup yields CDR1 SGHAT and CDR2 FQNNGV. In nucleotides, the CDR3 is TGTGCCAGCAGCTTAGATGTTGCGGGAGGGACAGATACGCAGTATTTT. As protein: CASSLDVAGGTDTQYF. The full variable domain, completed using reference TRBV11-2 and TRBJ2-3, is EAGVAQSPRYKIIEKRQSVAFWCNPISGHATLYWYQQILGQGPKLLIQFQNNGVVDDSQLPKDRFSAERLKGVDSTLKIQPAKLEDSAVYLCASSLDVAGGTDTQYFGPGTRLTVL.

V is TRBV2 and J is TRBJ2-3; D unresolved. Germline lookup yields CDR1 SNHLY and CDR2 FYNNEI. V was pared by 0 bases and J by 2 bases, with 6 bases between. The CDR3 covers 14 residues. CDR3 DNA sequence: TGTGCCAGCAGTGAAGCTCCCTACACAGATACGCAGTATTTT. Protein sequence: CASSEAPYTDTQYF.

This chain joins TRBV11-2 and TRBJ2-1, with TRBD2 matching over 9 bases. Germline loops: CDR1 SGHAT, CDR2 FQNNGV. J gave up 4 bases and V 5 bases, and 9 bases lay outside the gene matches. This CDR3 comprises 16 residues. The CDR3 DNA reads TGTGCCAGCAGCCGCCTGGGGGCGGGAGGGTACAATGAGCAGTTCTTC. This sequence encodes CASSRLGAGGYNEQFF.

This clone was counted a few times. The CDR3 DNA follows: TGCAGCGTTGGACAAGGGACAGCCTACGAGCAGTACTTC. Its translation: CSVGQGTAYEQYF. The chain recombines TRBV29-1 with TRBJ2-7; 7 bases map to TRBD1. Trimming took 4 bases from V and 2 from J; bases not matched to a gene: 5. The CDR3 extends over 13 amino acids. Germline CDR1 is SQVTM and CDR2 is ANQGSEA.

The rearrangement uses TRBV19 and TRBJ2-7, with 8 bases lining up with TRBD1. The length of the CDR3 is 13 residues. J lost 7 bases, V lost 5 bases, and 7 bases had no gene match. CDR1 is LNHDA and CDR2 is SQIVND in the germline V gene (reference sequence). CDR3 in amino acids: CASSFGQGGEQYF. The CDR3 DNA is TGTGCCAGTAGTTTCGGACAGGGCGGGGAGCAGTACTTC.

The chain uses TRBV7-9 and TRBJ1-4; 7 bases agree with TRBD1. CDR3 length: 14 residues. Germline trimming cut 6 bases from V and 5 bases from J; bases unmatched to any gene: 6. CDR1 SEHNR and CDR2 FQNEAQ come from the germline V gene (reference sequence). CDR3 region: CASRPGQWNEKLFF. In nucleotides, the CDR3 is TGTGCCAGCAGACCGGGACAGTGGAATGAAAAACTGTTTTTT.